These 10 T cell receptor beta chains were all obtained from the same sample, sequenced in a study of blood T cell repertoires in COVID-19. Clones were sequenced by immunoSEQ multiplex PCR, and TCRdb holds only the in-frame ones, with some missing. The sample lists a few hundred thousand clones; nearly 90% were seen once. The sequenced sample consisted of PBMCs or T cells enriched from blood (not recorded which). The receptors come from a woman between 50 and 59 years old who had been exposed to COVID-19.

V usage is TRBV24-1 and J usage is TRBJ2-7; 9 bases agree with TRBD1. Germline CDR1 and CDR2: KGHDR and SFDVKD. The CDR3 is 14 residues long. Trimming cost V 9 bases and J 5 bases; bases outside gene matches: 10. The CDR3 loop reads CATSGGTGSHEQYF. The CDR3 DNA reads as TGTGCCACCTCTGGGGGGACAGGGAGCCACGAGCAGTACTTC.

On this clone itself: A read error may produce the germline difference seen at one junction end. The V and J genes are TRBV5-5 and TRBJ1-3, with 8 bases matching TRBD1. This CDR3 region has 17 residues. Germline CDR1 reads SGHKS; CDR2 reads YYEKEE (reference sequence). CDR3 bases: TGTGCCAGCAGCTTGGAGGGCGGACAGGGAGCTGGGAACACCATATATTTT. Its translation is CASSLEGGQGAGNTIYF. Based on the CDR3 plus reference TRBV5-5 and TRBJ1-3, the full variable domain is DAGVTQSPTHLIKTRGQQVTLRCSPISGHKSVSWYQQVLGQGPQFIFQYYEKEERGRGNFPDRFSARQFPNYSSELNVNALLLGDSALYLCASSLEGGQGAGNTIYFGEGSWLTVV.

The V call is TRBV28, the J call TRBJ2-2; 7 nucleotides line up with TRBD2. From germline, CDR1 is MDHEN and CDR2 SYDVKM. Trimming at V came to 8 bases and at J to 1 base, leaving 4 bases not matched to a gene. The CDR3 has 14 residues. This CDR3 reads CASRGGENTGELFF. For the CDR3, the DNA is TGTGCCAGCCGGGGAGGGGAGAACACCGGGGAGCTGTTTTTT.

The chain joins TRBV5-1 to TRBJ2-7; TRBD2 might be the D (6 bases). Germline loops: CDR1 SGHRS, CDR2 YFSETQ. The CDR3 has 15 residues. Trimming shortened V by 0 bases and J by 6 bases, and 16 bases separated the two germline ends. CDR3 region: CASSLAVGTAGEQYF. The CDR3 coding sequence is TGCGCCAGCAGCTTGGCTGTGGGGACTGCGGGCGAGCAGTACTTC.

V usage is TRBV30 and J usage is TRBJ1-3, with D perhaps matching TRBD1 (5 bases). The CDR3 consists of 14 residues. The germline V gene has CDR1 GTSNPN and CDR2 SVGIG (reference sequence). Trimming cost V 4 bases and J 4 bases, with 14 bases left between them. CDR3 loop: CAWTTGHPGNTIYF. The CDR3 DNA follows: TGTGCCTGGACTACAGGCCATCCAGGAAACACCATATATTTT.

V gene TRBV25-1 combines with J gene TRBJ1-2, with 7 bases lining up with TRBD1. Germline V lookup: CDR1 MGHDK, CDR2 SYGVNS. CDR3 length: 13 residues. With 5 bases clipped from V and 2 bases from J, the junction kept 2 bases outside the gene matches. This CDR3 reads CASSRGQNYGYTF. In DNA, the CDR3 is TGTGCCAGCAGTCGGGGACAGAACTATGGCTACACCTTC.

The genes are TRBV25-1 and TRBJ1-1; 10 bases fit TRBD1. Looked up from germline, CDR1 is MGHDK and CDR2 is SYGVNS. After removal of 4 bases from V and 5 bases from J, the junction contained 1 base not matched to a gene. This CDR3 contains 13 residues. DNA for the CDR3: TGTGCCAGCAGTGGGGGACAGGGGACTGAAGCTTTCTTT. It translates to CASSGGQGTEAFF.

The rearrangement joins TRBV6-2 or TRBV6-3 to TRBJ2-1; TRBD1 aligns across 8 bases. The CDR3 consists of 17 residues. Germline values: CDR1 MNHEY, CDR2 SVGEGT. J gave up 4 bases and V 6 bases, and 14 bases lay outside the gene matches. CDR3 residues: CASSPGTGFMVYNEQFF. The CDR3 DNA sequence: TGTGCCAGCAGCCCTGGGACAGGCTTTATGGTATACAATGAGCAGTTCTTC.

The CDR3 DNA reads TGCGCCAGCAGCCATCCTCCGCGGCTAGCGGGGGGGCCTTGGGAGACCCAGTACTTC. Its protein product is CASSHPPRLAGGPWETQYF. The chain links TRBV4-1 to TRBJ2-5, with 12 bases matching TRBD2. Germline V gene sequence: CDR1 MGHRA, CDR2 YSYEKL. There are 19 residues in the CDR3. V shed 3 bases, J shed 5 bases, and the junction held 16 bases outside the gene matches.

The chain joins TRBV19 to TRBJ2-5; 11 nucleotides match TRBD2. The germline CDR1 and CDR2 sequences are LNHDA and SQIVND (reference sequence). This CDR3 contains 16 residues. Trimming cost V 5 bases and J 1 base; bases outside gene matches: 6. The CDR3 region has the DNA TGTGCCAGTAGTGTTGGGACTAGCGGATTCCAAGAGACCCAGTACTTC. It specifies CASSVGTSGFQETQYF.